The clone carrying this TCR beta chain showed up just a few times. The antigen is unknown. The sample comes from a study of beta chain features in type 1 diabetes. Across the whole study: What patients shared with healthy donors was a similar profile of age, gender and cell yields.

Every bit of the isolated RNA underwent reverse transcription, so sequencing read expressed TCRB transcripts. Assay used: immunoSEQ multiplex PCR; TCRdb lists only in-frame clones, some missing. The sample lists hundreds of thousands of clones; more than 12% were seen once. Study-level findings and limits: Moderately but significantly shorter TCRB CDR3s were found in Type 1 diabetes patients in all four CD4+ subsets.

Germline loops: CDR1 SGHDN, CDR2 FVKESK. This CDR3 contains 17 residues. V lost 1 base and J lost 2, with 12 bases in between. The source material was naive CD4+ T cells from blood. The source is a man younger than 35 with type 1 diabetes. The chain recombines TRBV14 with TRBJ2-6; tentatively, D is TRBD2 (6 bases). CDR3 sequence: CASSQALTGAGANVLTF. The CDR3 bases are TGTGCCAGCAGCCAAGCTCTTACGGGGGCTGGGGCCAACGTCCTGACTTTC.